This T cell receptor beta chain was identified in a study of naive and memory T cell subsets. Overall study findings and caveats: Diversity fell and Gini index rose from naive through CM, EM, EMRA. Naive repertoires, especially CD8, held a few larger clonotypes, possibly memory cells re-expressing CD45RA.

An equimolar mix of two oligonucleotides served as the beta constant-region primer for TRBC1 and TRBC2. Ligated cDNA was amplified by four rounds of PCR with nested alpha and beta constant-region primers and SP2. Ligation attached a single-stranded oligonucleotide with a 12-nucleotide UMI and the SP2 primer to the cDNA 3' end. Using its own MiXCR run on the UMI-ligation and nested PCR reads, TCRdb lists one record per CDR3 protein. There are under 150,000 distinct CDR3 sequences in the sample; about 20% occur only once, and approximately 0.58% lies in the top ten. This clonotype was counted between two and nine times. The antigen is not known. The CDR3 is 16 amino acids. V was cut by 1 base and J by 2 bases, with 15 bases left in between. Germline V lookup: CDR1 DFQATT, CDR2 SNEGSKA (reference sequence).

This receptor was obtained from a human donor in good health. V usage is TRBV20-1 and J usage is TRBJ2-1, with D uncertain. The specimen sequenced was naive CD8+ T cells from blood. For the CDR3, the DNA is TGCAGTGCTAGAGTGAACCCAGTCTATCCCTACAATGAGCAGTTCTTC. Residues: CSARVNPVYPYNEQFF.